One TCR beta chain is described in this entry. Primers used in a second PCR of roughly 7 to 12 cycles were a sample-barcoded 5' primer and a J-beta primer mix. TCRdb re-called the 5' RACE reads with MiXCR, one entry per CDR3 protein. The repertoire holds 900,000 to 950,000 distinct CDR3 sequences, with almost 30% as singletons. The data belong to a study of blood T cells in healthy people across ages. The CDR3 consists of 13 residues. The V end lost 6 bases, the J end lost 13 bases, and 19 bases lay between the germline ends. These records were also assigned to another study, of T cells of mothers and their children.

The clonotype comes from a woman between 35 and 50 years old in good health. The V gene is TRBV12-3 or TRBV12-4, the J gene TRBJ2-4; D might be TRBD1 or TRBD2, each matching 5 bases. The specimen was blood. The CDR3 DNA reads TGTGCCAGCAGCTTAACGGATAGCAGGGAGCAGTACTTC. Translating gives CASSLTDSREQYF.